The T cell receptor beta chain described here comes from a study of Ad26.COV2.S vaccination and SARS-CoV-2 variants. In the study overall: Intramuscular Ad26.COV2.S doses were given once or twice, 56 days apart. Findings and limits, study-wide: Breadth and depth estimates from TCRs may understate total T cell responses. Vaccinated and placebo-treated recipients had similar non-spike TCR breadth.

This sample's treatment: approximately 18 received Ad26.COV2.S at low or high dose, single or two shots; about 5 received placebo; per-sample allocation not given. Vaccine and placebo recipients were sampled on day 63 after the first injection. A Boston donor was an adult aged 18-55 years. Assay: immunoSEQ multiplex PCR; the TCRdb copy retains only in-frame clones and omits some. The sample includes just under 250,000 clones, roughly 88% of them seen just once. Trimming took 10 bases from V and 5 from J; bases not matched to a gene: 7. This CDR3 region has 12 residues. Germline V gene lookup returns CDR1 SNHLY and CDR2 FYNNEI. On this clone itself: Its antigen remains unknown.

Sequencing used peripheral blood, obtained in a trial of Ad26.COV2.S vaccine versus placebo. The TCR was taken from a person aged 18-65 years who received the Ad26.COV2.S COVID-19 vaccine or a placebo. The J gene is TRBJ2-5, the V gene TRBV2, with 7 nucleotides matching TRBD1. DNA for the CDR3: TGTGCCATCCCGGGACAGAGGGAGACCCAGTACTTC. Amino acids: CAIPGQRETQYF. The whole variable domain, filled in from reference TRBV2 and TRBJ2-5, reads EPEVTQTPSHQVTQMGQEVILRCVPISNHLYFYWYRQILGQKVEFLVSFYNNEISEKSEIFDDQFSVERPDGSNFTLKIRSTKLEDSAMYFCAIPGQRETQYFGPGTRLLVL.